The entry below gives a single T cell receptor (beta chain) sequence along with its context. This sample is drawn from a study of blood T cell repertoires in COVID-19. Overall study context: Both acute and convalescent COVID-19 samples were obtained from the United States, Italy and Spain.

Participant age was roughly 18 to 89 years, and participants resided in roughly 25 US areas. CDR3 length: 15 amino acids. V was clipped by 4 bases and J by 8 bases, with 19 bases between them. Germline CDR1 SGDLS, CDR2 YYNGEE. Original analysis: Nucleated cell number was recorded as an estimate derived from reference gene primer amplification. Here immunoSEQ multiplex PCR was the method, and the copy in TCRdb shows in-frame clones only, minus some. That table furnishes V, J and clone size, whereas the DNA furnished D and trimming. This sample carries roughly 150,000 clones, approximately 83% of them seen once, and the ten largest clones take roughly 4.9%.

The source is a man aged 65 to 85 who had been exposed to COVID-19. The chain uses TRBV9 and TRBJ2-1, with a tentative D call TRBD2 (7 bases). What was sequenced was PBMCs or T cells enriched from blood (not recorded which). This chain's CDR3 is CASSSVGGASHEQFF. The CDR3 DNA is TGTGCCAGCAGCTCTGTTGGGGGGGCTAGTCATGAGCAGTTCTTC. The whole variable domain, remainder taken from reference TRBV9 and TRBJ2-1, is DSGVTQTPKHLITATGQRVTLRCSPRSGDLSVYWYQQSLDQGLQFLIQYYNGEERAKGNILERFSAQQFPDLHSELNLSSLELGDSALYFCASSSVGGASHEQFFGPGTRLTVL.